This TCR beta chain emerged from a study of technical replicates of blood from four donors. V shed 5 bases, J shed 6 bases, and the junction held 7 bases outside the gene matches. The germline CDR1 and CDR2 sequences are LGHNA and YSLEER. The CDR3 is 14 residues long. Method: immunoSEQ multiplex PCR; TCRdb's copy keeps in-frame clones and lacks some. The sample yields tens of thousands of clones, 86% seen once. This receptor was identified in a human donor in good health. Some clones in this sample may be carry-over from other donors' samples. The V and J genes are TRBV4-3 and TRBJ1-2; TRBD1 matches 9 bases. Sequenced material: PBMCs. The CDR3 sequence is CASSTLQGAHGYTF. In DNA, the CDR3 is TGCGCCAGCAGCACCTTACAGGGGGCTCATGGCTACACCTTC.